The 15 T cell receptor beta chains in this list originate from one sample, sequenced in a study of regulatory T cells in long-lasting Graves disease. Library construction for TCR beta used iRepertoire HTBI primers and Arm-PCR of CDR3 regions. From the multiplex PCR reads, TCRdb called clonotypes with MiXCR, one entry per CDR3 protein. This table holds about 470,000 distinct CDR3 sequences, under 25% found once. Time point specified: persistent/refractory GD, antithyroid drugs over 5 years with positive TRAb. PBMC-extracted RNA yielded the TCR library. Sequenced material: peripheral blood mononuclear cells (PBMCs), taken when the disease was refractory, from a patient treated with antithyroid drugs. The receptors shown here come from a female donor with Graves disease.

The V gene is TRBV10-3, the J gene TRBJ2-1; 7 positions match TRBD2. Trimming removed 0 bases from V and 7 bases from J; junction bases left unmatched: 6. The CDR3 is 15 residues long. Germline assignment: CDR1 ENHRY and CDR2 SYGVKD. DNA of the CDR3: TGTGCCATCAGTGAGTCGAGGGGAGGGGTGAATGAGCAGTTCTTC. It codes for CAISESRGGVNEQFF.

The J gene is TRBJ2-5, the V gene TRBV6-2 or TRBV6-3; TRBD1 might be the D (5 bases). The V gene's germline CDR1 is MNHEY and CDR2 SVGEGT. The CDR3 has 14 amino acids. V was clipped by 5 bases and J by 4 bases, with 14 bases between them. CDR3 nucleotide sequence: TGTGCCAGCAGTACACAGGTGTCGCGAGAGACCCAGTACTTC. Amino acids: CASSTQVSRETQYF.

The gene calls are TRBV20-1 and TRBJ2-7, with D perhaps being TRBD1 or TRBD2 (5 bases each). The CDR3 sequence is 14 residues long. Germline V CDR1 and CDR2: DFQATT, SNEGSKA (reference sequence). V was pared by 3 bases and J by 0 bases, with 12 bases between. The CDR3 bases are TGCAGTGCTAGGGGGACCGGGGACTCCTACGAGCAGTACTTC. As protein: CSARGTGDSYEQYF.

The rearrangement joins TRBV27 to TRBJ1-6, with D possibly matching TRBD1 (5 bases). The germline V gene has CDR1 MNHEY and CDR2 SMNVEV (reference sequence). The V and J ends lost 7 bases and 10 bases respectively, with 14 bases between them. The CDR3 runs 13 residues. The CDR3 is CASTSWGGSPLHF. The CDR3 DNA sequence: TGTGCCAGCACCTCTTGGGGGGGGTCACCCCTCCACTTT.

The CDR3 DNA sequence: TGTGCCAGCAGCTTCGGGCAGAGCACAGATACGCAGTATTTT. Translated, it gives CASSFGQSTDTQYF. The V call is TRBV5-4, the J call TRBJ2-3; D call uncertain. CDR3 length equals 14 residues. The germline V and J ends were trimmed by 2 bases and 0 bases, with 7 bases remaining between them. Germline V lookup: CDR1 SGHNT, CDR2 YYREEE (reference sequence).

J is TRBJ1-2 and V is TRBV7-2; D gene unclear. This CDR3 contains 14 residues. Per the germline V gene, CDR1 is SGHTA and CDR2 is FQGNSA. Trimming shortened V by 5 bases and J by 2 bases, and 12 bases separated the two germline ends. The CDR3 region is CASSPEAANYGYTF. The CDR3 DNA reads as TGTGCCAGCAGCCCAGAGGCGGCGAACTATGGCTACACCTTC.

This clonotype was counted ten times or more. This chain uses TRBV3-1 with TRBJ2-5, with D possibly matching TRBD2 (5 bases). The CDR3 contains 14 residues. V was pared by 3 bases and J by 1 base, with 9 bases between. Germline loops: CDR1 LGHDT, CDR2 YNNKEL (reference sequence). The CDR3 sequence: CASSHAGIQETQYF. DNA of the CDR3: TGTGCCAGCAGCCATGCCGGGATCCAAGAGACCCAGTACTTC.

CDR3 in DNA: TGTGCCACCAGCAGCGATACAGGGTCCACTGAAGCTTTCTTT. Protein: CATSSDTGSTEAFF. V usage is TRBV15 and J usage is TRBJ1-1; D is perhaps TRBD1 (6 bases). V was shortened by 3 bases and J by 4 bases, with 12 bases between the two germline ends. Germline values: CDR1 LNHNV, CDR2 YYDKDF (reference sequence). The CDR3 totals 14 residues.

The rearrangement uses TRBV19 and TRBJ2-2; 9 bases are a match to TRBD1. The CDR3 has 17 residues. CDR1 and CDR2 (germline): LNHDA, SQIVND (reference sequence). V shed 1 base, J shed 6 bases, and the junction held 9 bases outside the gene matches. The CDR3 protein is CASSIGLQGAPPGELFF. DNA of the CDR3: TGTGCCAGTAGTATAGGATTACAGGGGGCGCCCCCCGGGGAGCTGTTTTTT.

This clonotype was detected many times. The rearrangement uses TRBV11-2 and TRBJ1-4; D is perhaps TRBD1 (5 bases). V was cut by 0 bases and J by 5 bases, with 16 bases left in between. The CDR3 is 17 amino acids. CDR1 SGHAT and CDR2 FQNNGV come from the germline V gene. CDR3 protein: CASSLDREGIENEKLFF. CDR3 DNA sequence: TGTGCCAGCAGCTTAGATCGGGAGGGGATTGAGAATGAAAAACTGTTTTTT.

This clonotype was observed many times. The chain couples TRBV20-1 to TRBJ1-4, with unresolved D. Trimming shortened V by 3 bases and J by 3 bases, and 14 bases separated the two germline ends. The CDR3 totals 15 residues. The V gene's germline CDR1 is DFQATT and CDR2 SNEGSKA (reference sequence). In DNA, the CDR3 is TGCAGTGCTAGTCTCGCAGGCGCGGCTAATGAAAAACTGTTTTTT. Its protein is CSASLAGAANEKLFF.

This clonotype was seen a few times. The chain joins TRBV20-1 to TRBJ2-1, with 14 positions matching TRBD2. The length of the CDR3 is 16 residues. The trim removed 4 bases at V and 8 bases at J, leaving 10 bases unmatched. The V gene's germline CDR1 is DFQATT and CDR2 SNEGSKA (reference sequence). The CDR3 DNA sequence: TGCAGTGCTATCTCCGGGACTAGCGGGAGCCCCGATGAGCAGTTCTTC. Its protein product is CSAISGTSGSPDEQFF.

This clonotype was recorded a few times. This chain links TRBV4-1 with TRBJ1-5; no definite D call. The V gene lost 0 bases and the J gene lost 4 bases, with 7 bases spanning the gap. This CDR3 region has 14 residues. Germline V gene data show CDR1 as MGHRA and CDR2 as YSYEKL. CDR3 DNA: TGCGCCAGCAGCCAAGATCCCATTAATCAGCCCCAGCATTTT. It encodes CASSQDPINQPQHF.

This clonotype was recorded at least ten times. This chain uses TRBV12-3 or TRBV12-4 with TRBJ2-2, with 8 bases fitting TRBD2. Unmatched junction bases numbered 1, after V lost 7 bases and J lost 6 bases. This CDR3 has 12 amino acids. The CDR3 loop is CASTGGAGELFF. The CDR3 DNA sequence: TGTGCCAGCACCGGGGGGGCCGGGGAGCTGTTTTTT.

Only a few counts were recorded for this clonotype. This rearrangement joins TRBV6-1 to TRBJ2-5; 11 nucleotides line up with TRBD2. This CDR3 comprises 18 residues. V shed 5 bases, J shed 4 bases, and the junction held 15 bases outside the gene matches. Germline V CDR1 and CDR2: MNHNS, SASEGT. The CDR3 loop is CASSYPPTSGTIGETQYF. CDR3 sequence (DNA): TGTGCCAGCAGTTACCCCCCGACTAGCGGGACCATCGGAGAGACCCAGTACTTC.